This paragraph reports one T cell receptor (beta chain). The antigen is undetermined. The PCR employed 60 Vbeta primers together with 13 Jbeta primers. This table comes from immunoSEQ multiplex PCR, and its TCRdb copy is limited to in-frame clones, with some not included. This sample carries some 150,000 clones, roughly 80% of them seen once, and the ten largest clones take around 6.7%. The V gene's germline CDR1 is SQVTM and CDR2 ANQGSEA. V was cut by 4 bases and J by 2 bases, with 5 bases left in between. The CDR3 contains 12 residues. This sample is drawn from a study of cytomegalovirus exposure and HLA in healthy donors. Study results and limitations: It emerged from a later analysis that several of the most significant clusters appeared to be linked to common viral pathogens. TCR beta V- and J-gene trimming was later associated with a missense DCLRE1C variant.

The chain carries TRBV29-1 and TRBJ1-4, with D hard to call. The sample taken for sequencing was PBMCs. This TCR was sampled from a woman in her thirties in good health and CMV-seropositive. The DNA of the CDR3 is TGCAGCGTTGGAGTCACTAATGAAAAACTGTTTTTT. Protein: CSVGVTNEKLFF.